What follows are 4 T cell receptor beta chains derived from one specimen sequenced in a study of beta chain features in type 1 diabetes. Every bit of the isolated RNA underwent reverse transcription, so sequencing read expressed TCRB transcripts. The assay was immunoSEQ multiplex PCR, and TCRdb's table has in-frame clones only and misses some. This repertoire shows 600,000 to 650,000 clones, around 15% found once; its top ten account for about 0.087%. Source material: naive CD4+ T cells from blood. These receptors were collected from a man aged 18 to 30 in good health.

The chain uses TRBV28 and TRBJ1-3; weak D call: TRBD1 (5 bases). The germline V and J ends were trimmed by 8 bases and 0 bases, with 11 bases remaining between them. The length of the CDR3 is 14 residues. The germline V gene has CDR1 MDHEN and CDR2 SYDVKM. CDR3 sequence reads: CASREGNSGNTIYF. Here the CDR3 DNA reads TGTGCCAGCCGCGAGGGGAACTCTGGAAACACCATATATTTT.

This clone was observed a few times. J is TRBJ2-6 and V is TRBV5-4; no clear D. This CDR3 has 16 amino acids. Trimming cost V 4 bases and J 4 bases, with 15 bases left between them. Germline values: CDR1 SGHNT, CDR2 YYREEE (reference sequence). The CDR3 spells CASSQESLSGANVLTF. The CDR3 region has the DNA TGTGCCAGCAGCCAAGAATCGCTCTCGGGGGCCAACGTCCTGACTTTC.

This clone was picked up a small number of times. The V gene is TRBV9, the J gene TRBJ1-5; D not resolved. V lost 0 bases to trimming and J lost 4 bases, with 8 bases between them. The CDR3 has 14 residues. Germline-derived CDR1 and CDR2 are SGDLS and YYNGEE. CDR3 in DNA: TGTGCCAGCAGCGTAGGGGAGGGAAATCAGCCCCAGCATTTT. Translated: CASSVGEGNQPQHF.

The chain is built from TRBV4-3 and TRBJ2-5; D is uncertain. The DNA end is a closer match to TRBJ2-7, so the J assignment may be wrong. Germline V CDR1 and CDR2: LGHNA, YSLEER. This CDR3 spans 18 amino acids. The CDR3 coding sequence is TGCGCCAGCAGCCAAGAAAGTTATCAGCAGGAGAGCTCCTACGAGCAGTACTTC. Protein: CASSQESYQQESSYEQYF.